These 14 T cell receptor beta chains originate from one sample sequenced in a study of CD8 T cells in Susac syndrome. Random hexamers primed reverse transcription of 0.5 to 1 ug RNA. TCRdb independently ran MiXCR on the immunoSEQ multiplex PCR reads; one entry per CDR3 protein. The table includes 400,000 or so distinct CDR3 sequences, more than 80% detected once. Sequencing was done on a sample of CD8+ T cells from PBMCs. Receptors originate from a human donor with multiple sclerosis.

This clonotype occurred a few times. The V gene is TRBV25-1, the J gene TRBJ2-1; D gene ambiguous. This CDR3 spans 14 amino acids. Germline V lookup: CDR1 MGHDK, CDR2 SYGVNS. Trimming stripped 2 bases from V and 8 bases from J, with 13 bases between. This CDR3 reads CASSETNPSDEQFF. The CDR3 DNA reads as TGTGCCAGCAGTGAAACCAACCCGAGCGATGAGCAGTTCTTC.

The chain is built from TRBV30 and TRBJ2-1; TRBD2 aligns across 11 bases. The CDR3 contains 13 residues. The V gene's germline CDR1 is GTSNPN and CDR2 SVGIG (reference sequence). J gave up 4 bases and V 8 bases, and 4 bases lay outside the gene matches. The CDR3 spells CAGTSGEYNEQFF. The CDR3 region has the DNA TGTGCCGGGACTAGCGGAGAGTACAATGAGCAGTTCTTC.

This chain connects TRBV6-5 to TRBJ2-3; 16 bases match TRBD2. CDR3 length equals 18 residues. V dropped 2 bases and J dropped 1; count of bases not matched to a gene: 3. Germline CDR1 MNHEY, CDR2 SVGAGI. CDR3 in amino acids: CASSYLGTSGRGTDTQYF. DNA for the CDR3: TGTGCCAGCAGTTACCTCGGGACTAGCGGGAGGGGCACAGATACGCAGTATTTT.

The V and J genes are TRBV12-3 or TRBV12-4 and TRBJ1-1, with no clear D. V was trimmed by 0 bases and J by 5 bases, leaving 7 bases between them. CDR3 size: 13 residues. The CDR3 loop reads CASSLALVTEAFF. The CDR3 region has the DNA TGTGCCAGCAGTTTAGCGCTGGTTACTGAAGCTTTCTTT.

The DNA of the CDR3 is TGTGCCAGCAGCTTAGGGAATGTCGGACTCTCTGGAAACACCATATATTTT. It translates to CASSLGNVGLSGNTIYF. This chain uses TRBV7-6 with TRBJ1-3; D not certain. The CDR3 length is 17 residues. The V end was cut by 1 base, the J end by 0 bases, with 13 bases between. CDR1 is SGHVS, CDR2 FNYEAQ, per germline. Variable domain in full (rest from reference TRBV7-6 and TRBJ1-3): GAGVSQSPRYKVTKRGQDVALRCDPISGHVSLYWYRQALGQGPEFLTYFNYEAQQDKSGLPNDRFSAERPEGSISTLTIQRTEQRDSAMYRCASSLGNVGLSGNTIYFGEGSWLTVV.

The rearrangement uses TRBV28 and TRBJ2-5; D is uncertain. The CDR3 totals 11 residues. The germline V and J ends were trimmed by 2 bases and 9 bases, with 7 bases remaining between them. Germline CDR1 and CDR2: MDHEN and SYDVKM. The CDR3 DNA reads TGTGCCAGCAGTTTACATTCACCCCAGTACTTC. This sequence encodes CASSLHSPQYF.

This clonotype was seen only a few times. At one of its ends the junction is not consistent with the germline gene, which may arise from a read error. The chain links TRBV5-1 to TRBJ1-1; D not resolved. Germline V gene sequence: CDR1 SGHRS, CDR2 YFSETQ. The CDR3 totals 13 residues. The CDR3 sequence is CASSLESNTEAFF. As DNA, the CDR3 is TGTGCCAGCAGCTTAGAGAGCAACACTGAAGCTTTCTTT. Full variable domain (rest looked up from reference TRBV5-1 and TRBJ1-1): KAGVTQTPRYLIKTRGQQVTLSCSPISGHRSVSWYQQTPGQGLQFLFEYFSETQRNKGNFPGRFSGRQFSNSRSEMNVSTLELGDSALYLCASSLESNTEAFFGQGTRLTVV.

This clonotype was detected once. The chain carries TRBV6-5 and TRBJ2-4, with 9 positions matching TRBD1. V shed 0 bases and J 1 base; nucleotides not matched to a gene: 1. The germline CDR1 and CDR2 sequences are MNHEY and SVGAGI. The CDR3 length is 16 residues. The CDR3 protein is CASSYSQGAAKNIQYF. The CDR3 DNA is TGTGCCAGCAGTTACTCACAGGGGGCTGCCAAAAACATTCAGTACTTC.

The DNA of the CDR3 is TGTGCCAGCAGCAGGACCCCCCTCGAGCAGTACTTC. Its translation is CASSRTPLEQYF. The rearrangement links TRBV5-5 to TRBJ2-7; no reliable D call. Looked up from germline, CDR1 is SGHKS and CDR2 is YYEKEE (reference sequence). The CDR3 covers 12 residues. Trimming removed 4 bases at V and 6 bases at J, with 11 bases between.

CDR3 DNA: TGCAGCGTTTTGACAGGAGCCTACGAGCAGTACTTC. This codes for CSVLTGAYEQYF. The rearrangement links TRBV29-1 to TRBJ2-7; perhaps TRBD1 as D (6 bases). Germline lookup yields CDR1 SQVTM and CDR2 ANQGSEA. The V end lost 5 bases, the J end lost 2 bases, and 10 bases lay between the germline ends. The length of the CDR3 is 12 residues.

The CDR3 nucleotides are TGTGCCAGCAGTTACATGGAGGCAAACTATAACTATGGCTACACCTTC. Protein sequence: CASSYMEANYNYGYTF. The chain has TRBV6-5 and TRBJ1-2; D not certain. Deletions cut 2 bases from V and 1 base from J, with 14 bases between. The germline V gene encodes CDR1 MNHEY and CDR2 SVGAGI. This CDR3 region has 16 residues.

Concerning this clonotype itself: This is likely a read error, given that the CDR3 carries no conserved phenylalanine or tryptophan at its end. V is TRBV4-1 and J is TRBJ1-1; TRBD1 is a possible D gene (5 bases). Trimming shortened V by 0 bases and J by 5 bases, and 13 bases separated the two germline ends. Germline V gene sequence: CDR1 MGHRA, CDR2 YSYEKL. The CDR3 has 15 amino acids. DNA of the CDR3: TGCGCCAGCAGCCAAGAGGAGGCAGGGATGACTGAAGCTTTCCTT. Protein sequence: CASSQEEAGMTEAFL.

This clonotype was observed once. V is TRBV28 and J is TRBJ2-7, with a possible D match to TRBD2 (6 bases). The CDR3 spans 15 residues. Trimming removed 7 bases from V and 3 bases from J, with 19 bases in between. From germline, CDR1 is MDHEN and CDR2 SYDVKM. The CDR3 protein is CASTSVWDLHYEQYF. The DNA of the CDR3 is TGTGCCAGCACATCGGTCTGGGACTTGCACTACGAGCAGTACTTC. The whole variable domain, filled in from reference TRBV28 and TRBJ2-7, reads DVKVTQSSRYLVKRTGEKVFLECVQDMDHENMFWYRQDPGLGLRLIYFSYDVKMKEKGDIPEGYSVSREKKERFSLILESASTNQTSMYLCASTSVWDLHYEQYFGPGTRLTVT.

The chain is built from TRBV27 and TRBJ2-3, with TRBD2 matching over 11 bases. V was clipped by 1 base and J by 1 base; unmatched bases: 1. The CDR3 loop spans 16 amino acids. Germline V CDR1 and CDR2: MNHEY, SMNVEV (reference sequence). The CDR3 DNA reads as TGTGCCAGCAGTTTATGGGGACTAGCGGGCACAGATACGCAGTATTTT. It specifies CASSLWGLAGTDTQYF.